The next 16 T cell receptor beta chains were all read from a single sample in a study of blood T cell repertoires in COVID-19. Assay used: immunoSEQ multiplex PCR; TCRdb lists only in-frame clones, some missing. The sample yields about 360,000 clones, over 70% seen once. The sequenced sample consisted of peripheral blood. The source is a man aged 30 to 45 with active or convalescent COVID-19.

The chain has TRBV5-1 and TRBJ1-4; weak D call: TRBD1 (6 bases). The CDR3 has 13 amino acids. The V gene's germline CDR1 is SGHRS and CDR2 YFSETQ. V lost 4 bases and J 8 bases, leaving 12 bases between the germline ends. The CDR3 spells CASSTPGTEKLFF. DNA for the CDR3: TGCGCCAGCAGCACCCCTGGGACAGAAAAACTGTTTTTT.

The chain couples TRBV19 to TRBJ1-6; D might be TRBD1 (5 bases). The germline V gene has CDR1 LNHDA and CDR2 SQIVND (reference sequence). V was clipped by 3 bases and J by 8 bases, with 14 bases between them. The length of the CDR3 is 15 residues. CDR3 residues: CASSMISTVYSPLHF. The CDR3 DNA is TGTGCCAGTAGTATGATTTCGACAGTCTATTCACCCCTCCACTTT.

The chain employs TRBV5-1 and TRBJ1-4; 8 nucleotides align to TRBD1. Germline V gene data show CDR1 as SGHRS and CDR2 as YFSETQ. The CDR3 runs to 14 residues. With V trimmed by 3 bases and J by 8 bases, 6 bases remained unmatched. CDR3 protein: CASSSQGAVEKLFF. Written as DNA, the CDR3 is TGCGCCAGCAGCTCCCAGGGGGCTGTGGAAAAACTGTTTTTT.

The rearrangement joins TRBV5-1 to TRBJ1-5, with D hard to call. The CDR3 spans 15 residues. With 1 base removed from V and 0 bases from J, the gap between germline ends came to 8 bases. Germline-derived CDR1 and CDR2 are SGHRS and YFSETQ. CDR3: CASSLRGDSNQPQHF. DNA for the CDR3: TGCGCCAGCAGCTTGCGTGGAGATAGCAATCAGCCCCAGCATTTT.

The chain has TRBV2 and TRBJ1-1; D possibly corresponds to TRBD1 (5 bases). This CDR3 is 13 amino acids long. Germline V lookup: CDR1 SNHLY, CDR2 FYNNEI. Between the trimmed V and J ends, which lost 6 bases and 5 bases, there was a span of 13 bases. The CDR3 region is CASSREGRTEAFF. The CDR3 coding sequence is TGTGCCAGCAGCAGGGAAGGAAGGACTGAAGCTTTCTTT.

The rearrangement joins TRBV30 to TRBJ1-3, with D perhaps TRBD1 (6 bases). Per the germline V gene, CDR1 is GTSNPN and CDR2 is SVGIG (reference sequence). The length of the CDR3 is 15 residues. Trimming took 1 base from V and 0 from J, leaving 10 bases between them. The CDR3 reads CAWSGGGFSGNTIYF. As DNA, the CDR3 is TGTGCCTGGAGTGGTGGGGGCTTCTCTGGAAACACCATATATTTT.

This clone occurred once. The chain recombines TRBV3-1 (or the pseudogene TRBV3-2) with TRBJ1-5, with 8 positions matching TRBD1. Germline CDR1 is LGHDT and CDR2 is YNNKEL (reference sequence). This CDR3 comprises 16 residues. Unmatched junction bases numbered 7, after V lost 4 bases and J lost 2 bases. DNA for the CDR3: TGTGCCAGCAGCCGAGACAGGGGTGAAGGCAATCAGCCCCAGCATTTT. This sequence encodes CASSRDRGEGNQPQHF.

This chain links TRBV4-3 with TRBJ1-1, with D possibly TRBD1 on 5 matching bases. V was cut by 2 bases and J by 4 bases, with 14 bases left in between. This CDR3 has 15 residues. The germline gives CDR1 LGHNA, CDR2 YSLEER. CDR3 region: CASSQLLSGGTEAFF. The CDR3 nucleotides are TGCGCCAGCAGCCAATTACTCTCGGGGGGCACTGAAGCTTTCTTT.

The V and J genes are TRBV7-8 and TRBJ2-1; 7 bases are shared with TRBD1. V lost 1 base to trimming and J lost 2 bases; unmatched junction nucleotides: 5. Germline-derived CDR1 and CDR2 are SGHVS and FQNEAQ. CDR3 length: 16 amino acids. CDR3 in DNA: TGTGCCAGCAGCTTAGAGGCAGGGGGTACCTACAATGAGCAGTTCTTC. Translating gives CASSLEAGGTYNEQFF.

This clone has only a few counts. V and J are TRBV29-1 and TRBJ2-1; 7 bases match TRBD1. CDR1 is SQVTM and CDR2 is ANQGSEA in the germline V gene. The length of the CDR3 is 15 residues. V gave up 3 bases and J gave up 2 bases; unmatched junction bases: 7. DNA of the CDR3: TGCAGCGTTGATCACGGACAGGCCGCCTACAATGAGCAGTTCTTC. Its protein is CSVDHGQAAYNEQFF.

This chain joins TRBV7-3 and TRBJ2-5; 11 bases match TRBD1. Germline assignment: CDR1 SGHTA and CDR2 FQGTGA. The CDR3 is made up of 16 amino acids. Trimming removed 5 bases from V and 4 bases from J; junction bases left unmatched: 9. The CDR3: CASSTRDRGSVETQYF. The CDR3 coding sequence is TGTGCCAGCAGCACCAGGGACAGGGGGTCGGTAGAGACCCAGTACTTC. Looking up the rest from reference TRBV7-3 and TRBJ2-5 gives the full variable domain: GAGVSQTPSNKVTEKGKYVELRCDPISGHTALYWYRQSLGQGPEFLIYFQGTGAADDSGLPNDRFFAVRPEGSVSTLKIQRTERGDSAVYLCASSTRDRGSVETQYFGPGTRLLVL.

The chain joins TRBV11-3 to TRBJ2-1; perhaps TRBD2 as D (6 bases). Germline V gene data show CDR1 as SGHNT and CDR2 as YENEEA. CDR3 length: 14 residues. V gave up 5 bases and J gave up 4 bases, with 12 bases separating them. Written as DNA, the CDR3 is TGTGCCAGCAGCCCGGCGGGAATTTACAATGAGCAGTTCTTC. It is translated as CASSPAGIYNEQFF.

V usage is TRBV28 and J usage is TRBJ1-1; TRBD1 agrees at 7 bases. V shed 3 bases, J shed 0 bases, and the junction held 7 bases outside the gene matches. This CDR3 comprises 16 residues. The germline gives CDR1 MDHEN, CDR2 SYDVKM. CDR3 residues: CASSLFAGQMNTEAFF. CDR3 DNA sequence: TGTGCCAGCAGTTTGTTCGCGGGACAGATGAACACTGAAGCTTTCTTT. Full variable domain (rest looked up from reference TRBV28 and TRBJ1-1): DVKVTQSSRYLVKRTGEKVFLECVQDMDHENMFWYRQDPGLGLRLIYFSYDVKMKEKGDIPEGYSVSREKKERFSLILESASTNQTSMYLCASSLFAGQMNTEAFFGQGTRLTVV.

The chain employs TRBV27 and TRBJ2-7; D may be TRBD1 (6 bases). This CDR3 spans 12 amino acids. The V and J ends lost 11 bases and 1 base respectively, with 12 bases between them. CDR1 and CDR2 (germline): MNHEY, SMNVEV (reference sequence). CDR3 residues: CAGVTGSYEQYF. Here the CDR3 DNA reads TGTGCCGGAGTTACAGGGTCCTACGAGCAGTACTTC.

The V call is TRBV5-6, the J call TRBJ1-1; TRBD1 might be the D (5 bases). V lost 5 bases to trimming and J lost 8 bases, with 10 bases between them. Per the germline V gene, CDR1 is SGHDT and CDR2 is YYEEEE. CDR3 size: 11 residues. The CDR3 region is CASRFGGEAFF. The CDR3 DNA sequence: TGTGCCAGCAGATTTGGGGGGGAAGCTTTCTTT.

The chain combines TRBV3-1 (or the pseudogene TRBV3-2) with TRBJ1-5; TRBD1 aligns across 10 bases. The CDR3 runs 12 residues. In germline, CDR1 is LGHDT, CDR2 YNNKEL (reference sequence). V trimming: 8 bases; J trimming: 7 bases; junction bases outside the gene matches: 2. CDR3 DNA: TGTGCCAGCGGACAGGGGGGCCAGCCCCAGCATTTT. Amino acid sequence: CASGQGGQPQHF.